This T cell receptor beta chain was captured in a study of OX40 agonist ivuxolimab in advanced cancers. Whole-study results and caveats: CD8+ T cells showed, on average, more clonal expansion than CD4+ cells.

Comments on this clone: Its antigen is not known.

From germline, CDR1 is LGHNA and CDR2 YNFKEQ. V gave up 4 bases and J gave up 6 bases; unmatched junction bases: 11. This CDR3 comprises 15 residues. Sequencing used immunoSEQ multiplex PCR; TCRdb keeps in-frame clones, though not all of them. The profile shows approximately 31,000 clones, about 80% of them singletons. Specimen: CD4+ or CD8+ T cells sorted from blood, collected in a trial of the OX40 agonist ivuxolimab. The V and J genes are TRBV4-2 and TRBJ2-7, with 8 bases matching TRBD2. This clonotype was obtained from an adult with an advanced solid tumor such as melanoma, head and neck, liver or kidney cancer. For the CDR3, the DNA is TGTGCCAGCAGCCGATTAGAGGCGGGGGGTAGCGAGCAGTACTTC. It is translated as CASSRLEAGGSEQYF.